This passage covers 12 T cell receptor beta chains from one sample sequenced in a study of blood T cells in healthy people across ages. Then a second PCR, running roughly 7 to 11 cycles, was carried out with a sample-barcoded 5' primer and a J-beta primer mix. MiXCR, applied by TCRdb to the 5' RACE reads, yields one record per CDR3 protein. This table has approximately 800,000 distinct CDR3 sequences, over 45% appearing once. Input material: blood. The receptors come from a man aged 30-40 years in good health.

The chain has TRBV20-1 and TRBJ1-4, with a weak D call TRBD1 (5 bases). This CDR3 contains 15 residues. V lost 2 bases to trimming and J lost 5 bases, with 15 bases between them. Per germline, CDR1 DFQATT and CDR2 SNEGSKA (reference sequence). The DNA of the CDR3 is TGCAGTGCTAGAAAGGGGTCAGGTCAAAATGAAAAACTGTTTTTT. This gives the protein CSARKGSGQNEKLFF.

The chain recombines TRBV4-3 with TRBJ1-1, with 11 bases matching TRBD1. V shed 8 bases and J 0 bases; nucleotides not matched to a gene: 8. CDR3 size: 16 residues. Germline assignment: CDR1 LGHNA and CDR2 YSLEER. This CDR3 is CASRRGQGVLNTEAFF. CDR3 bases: TGCGCCAGCCGGCGGGGACAGGGGGTCTTGAACACTGAAGCTTTCTTT.

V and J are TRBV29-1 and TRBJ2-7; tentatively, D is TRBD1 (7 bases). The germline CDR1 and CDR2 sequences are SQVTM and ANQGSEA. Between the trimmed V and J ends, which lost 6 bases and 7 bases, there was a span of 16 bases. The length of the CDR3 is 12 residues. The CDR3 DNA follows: TGCAGCGTGGACCGGGGGACAGAAGAGCAGTACTTC. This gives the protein CSVDRGTEEQYF.

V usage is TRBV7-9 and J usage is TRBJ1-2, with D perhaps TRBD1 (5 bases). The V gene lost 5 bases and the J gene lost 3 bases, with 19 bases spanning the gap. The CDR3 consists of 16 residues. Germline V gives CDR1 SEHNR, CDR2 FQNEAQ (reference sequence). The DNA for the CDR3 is TGTGCCAGCAGCCGTTCGGGAACGGGGGGTCACTATGGCTACACCTTC. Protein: CASSRSGTGGHYGYTF.

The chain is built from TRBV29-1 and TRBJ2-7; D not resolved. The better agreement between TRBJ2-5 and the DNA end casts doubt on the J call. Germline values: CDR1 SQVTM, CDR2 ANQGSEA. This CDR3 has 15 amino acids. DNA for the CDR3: TGCAGCGTTGAACGTTTCGGACCCACTGGGGAGACCCAGTACTTC. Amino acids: CSVERFGPTGETQYF.

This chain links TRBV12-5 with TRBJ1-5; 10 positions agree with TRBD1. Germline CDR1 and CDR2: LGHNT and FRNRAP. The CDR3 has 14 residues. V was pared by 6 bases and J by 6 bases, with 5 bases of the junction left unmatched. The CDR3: CASGKRDRGQPQHF. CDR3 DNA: TGTGCTAGTGGGAAACGGGACAGGGGTCAGCCCCAGCATTTT.

CDR3 sequence: CASSYGTTNEKLFF. As DNA, the CDR3 is TGTGCCAGCAGCTATGGTACAACTAATGAAAAACTGTTTTTT. This chain uses TRBV3-1 with TRBJ1-4; D is unclear. Per the germline V gene, CDR1 is LGHDT and CDR2 is YNNKEL (reference sequence). V was shortened by 5 bases and J by 0 bases, with 7 bases between the two germline ends. The CDR3 runs to 14 residues.

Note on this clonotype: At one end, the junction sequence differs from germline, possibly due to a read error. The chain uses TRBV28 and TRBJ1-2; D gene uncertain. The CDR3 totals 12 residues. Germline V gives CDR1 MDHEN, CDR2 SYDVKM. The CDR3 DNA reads TGTACCAGCAGCGCGGGGAAGTATGGCTACACCTTC. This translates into CTSSAGKYGYTF.

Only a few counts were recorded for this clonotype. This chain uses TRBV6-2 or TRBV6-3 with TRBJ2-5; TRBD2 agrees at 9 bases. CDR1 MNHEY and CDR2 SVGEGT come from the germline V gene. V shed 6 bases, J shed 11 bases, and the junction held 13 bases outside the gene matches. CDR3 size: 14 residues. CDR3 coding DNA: TGTGCCAGCAGGCCGGGACTAGCTACAAGGAGACAGTACTTC. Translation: CASRPGLATRRQYF.

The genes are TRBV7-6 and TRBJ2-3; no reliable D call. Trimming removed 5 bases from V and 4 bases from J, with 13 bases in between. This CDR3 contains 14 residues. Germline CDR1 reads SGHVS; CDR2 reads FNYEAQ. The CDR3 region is CASSETDHSDTQYF. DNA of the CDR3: TGTGCCAGCAGCGAAACGGACCACTCAGATACGCAGTATTTT.

In DNA, the CDR3 is TGTGCCAGCAGCTTCGGGACTGCCATAAACGGCGATGAGCAGTTCTTC. Translation: CASSFGTAINGDEQFF. The chain combines TRBV7-9 with TRBJ2-1; maybe TRBD2 (6 bases). V shed 3 bases and J shed 8 bases, with 20 bases lying between them. The CDR3 loop spans 16 amino acids. CDR1 and CDR2 from the germline V gene are SEHNR and FQNEAQ (reference sequence).

The CDR3 nucleotides read TGCAGTGCCGCTAAGGTGACAGGCCGTATTCGCAATCAGCCCCAGCATTTT. Amino acids: CSAAKVTGRIRNQPQHF. The chain has TRBV20-1 and TRBJ1-5; possibly TRBD1 for D (6 bases). CDR1 and CDR2 (germline): DFQATT, SNEGSKA (reference sequence). Trimming shortened V by 6 bases and J by 2 bases, and 23 bases separated the two germline ends. The CDR3 is 17 amino acids.